This T cell receptor (beta chain) emerged from a study of type 1 regulatory T cells. TCRdb ran MiXCR on the reads and lists one entry per CDR3 protein. The table lists 88,000 or so distinct CDR3 sequences, less than 40% of them singletons. Trimming removed 1 base from V and 5 bases from J, with 12 bases in between. Looked up from germline, CDR1 is SGHTA and CDR2 is FQGNSA. This CDR3 region has 14 residues. Sequencing was performed on CD4+ T cells, either the whole sample or a sorted fraction (not recorded which). The clonotype comes from a human donor in good health. The V call is TRBV7-2, the J call TRBJ2-7; no firm D call. The chain's CDR3 is CASSLDVGRDEQYF. CDR3 nucleotide sequence: TGTGCCAGCAGCTTAGACGTAGGACGGGACGAGCAGTACTTC.